One sample yielded the 5 T cell receptor beta chains listed below, sequenced in a study of response to subunit inactivated influenza vaccine. TCRdb re-analysed the RT-PCR reads in MiXCR, keeping a single row per CDR3 protein. Of more than 400,000 distinct CDR3 sequences listed, roughly 9.8% are singletons. This specimen was PBMCs from blood, taken more than 35 days after vaccination. The source is a man aged 50 to 59 who received an inactivated influenza vaccine.

This clonotype was picked up a small number of times. V usage is TRBV9 and J usage is TRBJ2-7, with 7 bases fitting TRBD1. The germline gives CDR1 SGDLS, CDR2 YYNGEE. The ends lost 0 bases at V and 4 bases at J; junction bases unmatched: 10. The CDR3 spans 16 residues. CDR3: CASSVVPDRVLYEQYF. CDR3 nucleotides: TGTGCCAGCAGCGTAGTACCAGACAGGGTTTTATACGAGCAGTACTTC.

This clonotype was detected many times. The V call is TRBV7-2, the J call TRBJ2-3, with TRBD2 as a possible D gene (6 bases). CDR1 is SGHTA, CDR2 FQGNSA, per germline. This CDR3 region has 15 residues. Trimming left V 3 bases short and J 4 bases short, with 14 bases between. CDR3 bases: TGTGCCAGCAGCTTTTTGCGGGGAGTAGCAGATACGCAGTATTTT. Protein: CASSFLRGVADTQYF.

The chain has TRBV29-1 and TRBJ2-3; D is uncertain. The CDR3 loop spans 12 amino acids. The ends were cut back, 7 bases at V and 4 bases at J, with 12 bases in the middle. Germline values: CDR1 SQVTM, CDR2 ANQGSEA. This chain's CDR3 is CSGAASADTQYF. CDR3 nucleotides: TGCAGCGGCGCAGCGTCCGCAGATACGCAGTATTTT.

By share of the sample, this clonotype is medium-sized. J is TRBJ2-1 and V is TRBV20-1; TRBD1 matches at 7 bases. In germline, CDR1 is DFQATT, CDR2 SNEGSKA (reference sequence). The CDR3 length is 15 residues. The trim removed 4 bases at V and 0 bases at J, leaving 6 bases unmatched. In nucleotides, the CDR3 is TGCAGTGCTAACCCCGGGACAGTCTCCTACAATGAGCAGTTCTTC. This codes for CSANPGTVSYNEQFF.

The chain employs TRBV28 and TRBJ2-3; TRBD1 matches 8 bases. V was pared by 6 bases and J by 2 bases, with 4 bases of the junction left unmatched. CDR1 and CDR2 (germline): MDHEN, SYDVKM. This CDR3 is built from 14 residues. CDR3 DNA: TGTGCCAGCAGAAGGACAGGGTTCACAGATACGCAGTATTTT. Translation gives CASRRTGFTDTQYF.